These 14 T cell receptor beta chains share one sample of origin, sequenced in a study of blood T cell repertoires in COVID-19. The data were produced by immunoSEQ multiplex PCR, yet TCRdb's version contains in-frame clones alone and is incomplete. The sample has 150,000 or so clones; approximately 80% are singletons. Sequencing was carried out using peripheral blood. These TCRs come from a human donor in a cohort sampled during active COVID-19.

This sequence joins TRBV27 and TRBJ2-7; D possibly corresponds to TRBD1 (6 bases). Germline V gene data show CDR1 as MNHEY and CDR2 as SMNVEV (reference sequence). The CDR3 extends over 14 amino acids. V was pared by 5 bases and J by 6 bases, with 17 bases between. The CDR3 DNA is TGTGCCAGCAGTATCAACAGGGCCCACGGCGAGCAGTACTTC. This sequence encodes CASSINRAHGEQYF.

The table lists this clone with a few counts. The CDR3 loop is CASSPDRSQPQHF. CDR3 nucleotide sequence: TGTGCCAGCTCACCCGACAGGAGTCAGCCCCAGCATTTT. The rearrangement uses TRBV18 and TRBJ1-5, with D possibly being TRBD1 (6 bases). There are 13 residues in the CDR3. V was shortened by 3 bases and J by 6 bases, with 9 bases between the two germline ends. Germline V gene data show CDR1 as KGHSH and CDR2 as LQKENI.

This chain uses TRBV5-5 with TRBJ1-2; 9 nucleotides line up with TRBD1. CDR3 length: 15 amino acids. Germline V CDR1 and CDR2: SGHKS, YYEKEE (reference sequence). With 6 bases clipped from V and 5 bases from J, the junction kept 11 bases outside the gene matches. The CDR3 protein is CASTPGGTGPYGYTF. The CDR3 bases are TGTGCCAGCACCCCGGGCGGGACAGGGCCATATGGCTACACCTTC.

A word on this clone: One end of the junction does not line up with germline, which may come from a read error. V usage is TRBV7-7 and J usage is TRBJ2-6; D remains unclear. CDR3 length: 13 residues. Germline CDR1 reads SSHAT; CDR2 reads FNYEAQ (reference sequence). The CDR3 bases are TGTGCTAGCAGCCCCTCTAGGGCCAACGTCCTGACTTTC. Protein: CASSPSRANVLTF.

The chain links TRBV5-4 to TRBJ2-7; 12 bases are a match to TRBD1. CDR1 is SGHNT, CDR2 YYREEE, per germline (reference sequence). The CDR3 length is 15 residues. V gave up 4 bases and J gave up 7 bases; unmatched junction bases: 9. As DNA, the CDR3 is TGTGCCAGCAGCATCCCGGGACAGGGGGCTCGGGAGCAGTACTTC. Translated: CASSIPGQGAREQYF.

This clone has a count of ten or more. The gene calls are TRBV5-1 and TRBJ1-2; 11 bases align to TRBD1. V trimming: 4 bases; J trimming: 6 bases; junction bases outside the gene matches: 8. Germline V CDR1 and CDR2: SGHRS, YFSETQ. The CDR3 contains 15 residues. This chain's CDR3 is CASSPGTGGMDGYTF. For the CDR3, the DNA is TGCGCCAGCAGCCCCGGGACAGGGGGTATGGATGGCTACACCTTC. Using reference TRBV5-1 and TRBJ1-2 for the parts outside the CDR3, the full variable domain is KAGVTQTPRYLIKTRGQQVTLSCSPISGHRSVSWYQQTPGQGLQFLFEYFSETQRNKGNFPGRFSGRQFSNSRSEMNVSTLELGDSALYLCASSPGTGGMDGYTFGSGTRLTVV.

The V call is TRBV5-6, the J call TRBJ1-2, with a tentative D call TRBD1 (5 bases). The V gene lost 0 bases and the J gene lost 4 bases, with 10 bases spanning the gap. Germline V gives CDR1 SGHDT, CDR2 YYEEEE. The CDR3 covers 14 residues. CDR3 residues: CASSLEARGYGYTF. CDR3 sequence (DNA): TGTGCCAGCAGCTTGGAGGCAAGGGGCTATGGCTACACCTTC.

The chain links TRBV6-5 to TRBJ1-2, with a tentative D call TRBD1 (5 bases). The germline gives CDR1 MNHEY, CDR2 SVGAGI. The CDR3 runs 14 residues. Trimming took off 7 bases at V and 8 bases at J, with 20 bases between the two ends. The CDR3 here is CASNQGPRGGGYTF. CDR3 bases: TGTGCCAGCAACCAGGGACCCCGGGGAGGAGGCTACACCTTC.

V usage is TRBV6-6 and J usage is TRBJ2-3, with 8 bases identical to TRBD1. Trimming at V came to 7 bases and at J to 3 bases, leaving 9 bases not matched to a gene. The CDR3 runs 15 residues. Looked up from germline, CDR1 is MNHNY and CDR2 is SVGAGI (reference sequence). The CDR3 coding sequence is TGTGCCAGCACTCCCGACAGGGGTTATACAGATACGCAGTATTTT. Amino acids: CASTPDRGYTDTQYF.

The rearrangement uses TRBV28 and TRBJ1-2; 7 bases are shared with TRBD1. Looked up from germline, CDR1 is MDHEN and CDR2 is SYDVKM. Trimming removed 6 bases from V and 6 bases from J; junction bases left unmatched: 10. This CDR3 is built from 14 residues. The CDR3 sequence is CASRQTGQEDGYTF. The DNA for the CDR3 is TGTGCCAGCAGACAAACCGGACAGGAGGATGGCTACACCTTC.

This clone appeared a few times. The gene calls are TRBV5-1 and TRBJ1-6, with 11 bases matching TRBD1. CDR1 SGHRS and CDR2 YFSETQ come from the germline V gene. There are 14 residues in the CDR3. The V gene end was trimmed by 4 bases and the J gene end by 13 bases; junction bases not matched to a gene: 7. The CDR3 protein is CASSQGQGASPLHF. DNA of the CDR3: TGCGCCAGCAGCCAAGGACAGGGGGCAAGTCCCCTCCACTTT.

This chain uses TRBV10-1 with TRBJ2-5; possible D gene TRBD2, 5 bases. The CDR3 is 13 amino acids. Between the trimmed V and J ends, which lost 6 bases and 1 base, there was a span of 9 bases. Germline V CDR1 and CDR2: WNHNN, SYGVQD (reference sequence). The CDR3: CASSGLGQETQYF. The DNA for the CDR3 is TGCGCCAGCAGCGGACTCGGCCAAGAGACCCAGTACTTC.

The J gene is TRBJ1-6, the V gene TRBV7-8; no clear D. V gave up 5 bases and J gave up 14 bases, with 10 bases separating them. The CDR3 totals 11 residues. Germline V gene sequence: CDR1 SGHVS, CDR2 FQNEAQ. As DNA, the CDR3 is TGTGCCAGCAGCCCCGGGGTGGCCCTCCACTTT. Translation gives CASSPGVALHF.

This clone was seen just once. The chain is built from TRBV30 and TRBJ2-7, with 9 bases aligning to TRBD1. This CDR3 spans 13 amino acids. With V trimmed by 6 bases and J by 7 bases, 10 bases remained unmatched. CDR1 is GTSNPN, CDR2 SVGIG, per germline (reference sequence). CDR3 residues: CACLQGARREQYF. The CDR3 DNA is TGTGCCTGTTTACAGGGGGCGCGTAGAGAGCAGTACTTC. The complete variable domain, with remaining parts taken from reference TRBV30 and TRBJ2-7, reads SQTIHQWPATLVQPVGSPLSLECTVEGTSNPNLYWYRQAAGRGLQLLFYSVGIGQISSEVPQNLSASRPQDRQFILSSKKLLLSDSGFYLCACLQGARREQYFGPGTRLTVT.